This T cell receptor beta chain was documented in a study of blood T cell repertoires in COVID-19. Original processing notes: By means of reference gene primer amplification, nucleated cell counts were estimated. The data were produced by immunoSEQ multiplex PCR, yet TCRdb's version contains in-frame clones alone and is incomplete. That table is the source of V, J and clone size, and D and trimming were worked out from the DNA. Of fewer than 500,000 clones detected, 75% to 90% appear once; the ten largest clones hold approximately 4.3%. The trim removed 4 bases at V and 8 bases at J, leaving 9 bases unmatched. The CDR3 totals 14 residues. Germline lookup yields CDR1 MDHEN and CDR2 SYDVKM.

The V and J genes are TRBV28 and TRBJ1-2; 8 bases match TRBD1. Sequencing was done on a sample of peripheral blood. The sequence derives from a woman between 25 and 40 years old with acute or convalescent COVID-19. CDR3 protein: CASSSTGTGYGYTF. Written as DNA, the CDR3 is TGTGCCAGCAGTTCGACCGGGACAGGATACGGCTACACCTTC.